This T cell receptor beta chain was identified in a study of T cell responses to AZD1222 COVID-19 vaccine. Clones were read by immunoSEQ multiplex PCR, and TCRdb kept only the in-frame ones, dropping some. The table lists roughly 260,000 clones, more than 85% of them singletons. Study-wide points: Repertoires were collected only later (after the peak T cell response had occurred).

With V trimmed by 5 bases and J by 1 base, 3 bases remained unmatched. Looked up from germline, CDR1 is SGHTA and CDR2 is FQGNSA. The CDR3 covers 14 residues. For this clone: Its antigen is not known.

The sequence derives from an adult in good health. The genes are TRBV7-2 and TRBJ2-7; TRBD1 aligns across 9 bases. This material consisted of peripheral blood, taken on day 0 of AZD1222 vaccination. The DNA for the CDR3 is TGTGCCAGCAGCCCGGACAGGGGTTCCTACGAGCAGTACTTC. It translates to CASSPDRGSYEQYF.